These T cell receptor beta chains were read from a single sample in a study of T cell repertoires in ileal Crohn's disease. Generated by immunoSEQ multiplex PCR, the TCRdb table keeps only in-frame clones and is missing some. The sample comprises 10,000 to 15,000 clones, 70% to 90% of which are singletons, and over 15% rests with the top ten. The sequenced material came from ileal tissue. These receptors all come from an adult with Crohn's disease. CDR3s include the opening cysteine and the closing phenylalanine or tryptophan. The order of the fields is V gene, clone size, D gene, J gene, CDR3 protein, CDR3 DNA. A D gene is named only where the DNA matches it firmly. Rows give clone size only sometimes, using once, few, many, or a class for an expanded clone.

v_gene: TRBV2; abundance: -; d_gene: TRBD1; j_gene: TRBJ1-5; CDR3aa: CASRNRGSSNQPQHF; CDR3nt: TGTGCCAGCAGAAACAGGGGTAGTAGCAATCAGCCCCAGCATTTT
v_gene: TRBV5-8; abundance: -; d_gene: -; j_gene: TRBJ2-3; CDR3aa: CASRMVSGVSDTQYF; CDR3nt: TGTGCCAGTAGGATGGTGTCGGGGGTTTCAGATACGCAGTATTTT
v_gene: TRBV11-2; abundance: -; d_gene: -; j_gene: TRBJ2-2; CDR3aa: CASSPPGTPTTGELFF; CDR3nt: TGTGCCAGCAGTCCCCCCGGGACTCCTACCACCGGGGAGCTGTTTTTT
v_gene: TRBV30; abundance: -; d_gene: -; j_gene: TRBJ1-4; CDR3aa: CAWNQDNEKLFF; CDR3nt: TGTGCCTGGAACCAGGATAATGAAAAACTGTTTTTT
v_gene: TRBV2; abundance: -; d_gene: TRBD1; j_gene: TRBJ2-6; CDR3aa: CARTRDSTHSGANVLTF; CDR3nt: TGTGCCAGAACCCGGGACAGTACTCACTCTGGGGCCAACGTCCTGACTTTC
v_gene: TRBV19; abundance: -; d_gene: -; j_gene: TRBJ2-3; CDR3aa: CASSIEEGRTDTQYF; CDR3nt: TGTGCCAGTAGTATAGAGGAGGGGAGGACAGATACGCAGTATTTT
v_gene: TRBV19; abundance: few; d_gene: -; j_gene: TRBJ2-3; CDR3aa: CASSIGSWDTQYF; CDR3nt: TGTGCCAGTAGTATCGGTAGCTGGGATACGCAGTATTTT
v_gene: TRBV5-1; abundance: -; d_gene: TRBD1; j_gene: TRBJ1-2; CDR3aa: CASSLGATGEGYTF; CDR3nt: TGCGCCAGCAGCTTGGGAGCGACAGGGGAGGGCTACACCTTC
v_gene: TRBV30; abundance: few; d_gene: -; j_gene: TRBJ1-1; CDR3aa: CAWKRELTEAFF; CDR3nt: TGTGCCTGGAAGAGGGAATTGACTGAAGCTTTCTTT
v_gene: TRBV7-2; abundance: -; d_gene: TRBD1; j_gene: TRBJ2-1; CDR3aa: CASSSRQGAQAEQFF; CDR3nt: TGTGCCAGCAGCTCAAGACAGGGGGCTCAAGCTGAGCAGTTCTTC
v_gene: TRBV7-2; abundance: -; d_gene: -; j_gene: TRBJ2-7; CDR3aa: CASSLTNRDYEQYF; CDR3nt: TGTGCCAGCAGCTTAACCAACAGGGACTACGAGCAGTACTTC
v_gene: TRBV27; abundance: -; d_gene: -; j_gene: TRBJ2-5; CDR3aa: CASSFGSGETQYF; CDR3nt: TGTGCCAGCAGTTTTGGGAGTGGGGAGACCCAGTACTTC